The entry below gives a single T cell receptor (beta chain) sequence along with its context. The antigen is not known. This entry is derived from a study of T cell responses to AZD1222 COVID-19 vaccine. V shed 0 bases and J 2 bases; nucleotides not matched to a gene: 8. CDR1 SGDLS and CDR2 YYNGEE come from the germline V gene. This CDR3 contains 16 residues. Study observations and caveats: Reportedly, close to half of spike-specific TCRs are directed against unmutated variant regions. Mostly white British, mostly female donors; authors suggested clonal diversity may be underestimated. Seropositive AZD1222 recipients at baseline numbered only six or seven. Spike-specific TCR breadth and depth rose after two AZD1222 doses.

Only in-frame clones appear in the TCRdb table, and some are missing; sequencing was by immunoSEQ multiplex PCR. The sample includes about 110,000 clones, around 90% of them seen just once. This clonotype was sampled from an adult in good health. The material was peripheral blood, obtained on day 0 of AZD1222 vaccination. The V call is TRBV9, the J call TRBJ2-7; 7 nucleotides match TRBD1. The CDR3 spells CASSVVPQGTTYEQYF. The CDR3, as DNA: TGTGCCAGCAGCGTAGTTCCACAGGGGACAACCTACGAGCAGTACTTC.